The clone carrying this TCR beta chain came up once. The sample is drawn from a study of blood T cell repertoires in COVID-19. The CDR3 is 13 amino acids. J lost 4 bases, V lost 7 bases, and 4 bases had no gene match. Germline V gene lookup returns CDR1 LNHDA and CDR2 SQIVND (reference sequence). Original processing methods: For nucleated cells, counts were estimated from reference gene primer amplification. Sequenced by immunoSEQ multiplex PCR; TCRdb stores in-frame clones only, minus some. That table supplies the V and J calls and clone size; D and trimming were determined from the DNA. The table records nearly 350,000 clones, less than 90% of them present only once.

The chain uses TRBV19 and TRBJ1-5; 7 nucleotides line up with TRBD1. The sequenced sample consisted of PBMCs or T cells enriched from blood (not recorded which). The receptor was derived from a woman in her thirties who had recovered from COVID-19. CDR3: CASTDRANQPQHF. The CDR3 DNA sequence: TGTGCCAGTACTGACAGGGCGAATCAGCCCCAGCATTTT.